The source of this T cell receptor beta chain is a study of PD-1 blockade in classical Hodgkin lymphoma (dated by TCRdb to 2020 to 2021). For context, the study as a whole: Nivolumab dosing was 3 mg/kg intravenously every 2 weeks, continuing until either disease progression or unacceptable toxicity. To define a peripheral blood immune signature of response to PD-1 blockade in classical Hodgkin lymphoma, the study combined TCR beta sequencing with CyTOF.

Paper-wide results and their limitations: Baseline diversity similar to that of newly diagnosed patients was observed in trial patients achieving complete response, whereas significantly lower diversity was observed in partial responders and progressors. Patients starting nivolumab less than 1 year after ASCT had lower diversity and were excluded from later analyses to avoid confounding by immune reconstitution. By C4D1, a significant rise was seen in CD4+ TCR diversity but not in CD8+ TCR diversity (p=0.0027 vs p=0.16), and the rise was most apparent among complete responders (p=0.02). The study was limited to a single clinical trial cohort, and causes of repertoire differences, possibly disease activity or prior therapy, remained undefined. Baseline TCR diversity was reported to be lower in newly diagnosed patients than in healthy donors, and even lower in relapsed/refractory patients.

Based on the germline V gene, the CDR1 and CDR2 sequences are SGHRS and YFSETQ. Taken from cysteine to phenylalanine, the CDR3 has 16 residues. Only the CDR3 region is kept as DNA, spanning 48 bases read in frame from base 1. V trim: 4 bases; J trim: 8 bases; unmatched bases: 7. Sample time point, as interpreted from the label and publication: cycle 2 day 1 (C2D1) of nivolumab. All trial patients had relapsed after autologous stem cell transplantation, with cohorts A, B and C differing in prior brentuximab vedotin exposure. A total of more than 55 patients with relapsed/refractory classical Hodgkin lymphoma made up the trial cohort, and each patient's best overall response was complete response, partial response or progressive disease. Trial patients were treated with single-agent nivolumab in the multi-cohort phase II CheckMate 205 trial. An independent review committee assessed best overall response by applying the 2007 International Working Group response criteria. Trial PBMCs were collected just before the start of nivolumab (C1D1) and during therapy at cycle 2 day 1 and cycle 4 day 1. Peripheral blood was collected in 8 mL Vacutainer Cell Preparation Tubes, from which PBMCs were isolated by centrifugation and then cryopreserved.

The Qiagen DNeasy kit was used to extract genomic DNA from unsorted PBMCs and from the negatively selected CD4+ and CD8+ fractions. Amplification of TCR beta CDR3 regions was done by immunoSEQ multiplex PCR with primers that anneal to V and J segments. A synthetic immune receptor repertoire was used to minimize amplification bias, and any residual bias was removed computationally once sequencing was done. Per the original workflow: Repertoire diversity was quantified as the Shannon entropy index using custom Python scripts. Unsorted, CD4+ and CD8+ repertoires were analyzed separately, except for combined analyses in which CD4+ and CD8+ sequences were merged in silico. A clone counted as expanded when the clone's frequency after treatment rose at least 2-fold relative to C1D1, and clones undetected at baseline were given a pseudocount of 0.5. Singleton clones were defined as clones with 0 or 1 copy at C1D1, and non-singleton clones were defined as clones with 2 or more copies. Clones expanded in unsorted samples were annotated as CD4+, CD8+ or unknown by matching protein sequences in sorted samples from the same patient. Diversity changes from C1D1 to C4D1 were tested in paired samples using Wilcoxon tests. TCRdb mirrors the immuneACCESS table, restricted to in-frame sequences. Some clones are absent from its copies; in checked studies, under half trace to an unresolved V gene, and the reason for the others is unknown. D and trimming come from the DNA, and the V and J calls and clone size come from that table. This sample has tens of thousands of clones in its table, and around 80% of those were observed once. 22% of the sample lies in the top ten.

A note on this clone: This clone's antigen is unknown. Base qualities were left out, and no much larger clone turns up one base away.

This sequence originates from a human donor with classical Hodgkin lymphoma. The chain links TRBV5-1 with TRBJ2-2; TRBD2 lines up with 14 middle nucleotides. This material consisted of peripheral blood mononuclear cells (PBMCs), taken before the second cycle of nivolumab. In nucleotides, the sequence is TGCGCCAGCAGCGCGGGACTAGCGGGAGTACCTGGGGAGCTGTTTTTT. Its coded protein is CASSAGLAGVPGELFF.